This TCR beta chain was retrieved from a study of vaccination effects on CD4 cells after COVID-19. Study overall: Each participant was administered two doses of either the BNT162b2 or the mRNA-1273 vaccine.

Method: immunoSEQ multiplex PCR; TCRdb's copy keeps in-frame clones and lacks some. The profile shows 45,000 to 75,000 clones, 70% to 80% of them singletons. Cultured cells yielded isolated CD4+ T cells after less than 11 days. Germline V lookup: CDR1 SGHVS, CDR2 FQNEAQ. The CDR3 has 13 amino acids. Deletions cut 0 bases from V and 4 bases from J, with 7 bases between. Findings and caveats of the study: The vaccine-induced clones of healthy vaccinees included only 1 of 255 that cross-reacted with common cold coronaviruses.

Turning to this clone: Its antigen is undetermined.

The chain is built from TRBV7-8 and TRBJ2-7; no reliable D call. The source was CD4+ T cells from PBMCs cultured without peptide, collected before COVID-19 vaccination. The TCR was taken from a human donor who received a COVID-19 vaccine. CDR3 amino acids: CASSLARIYEQYV. Here the CDR3 DNA reads TGTGCCAGCAGCTTAGCGCGCATTTACGAGCAGTACGTC.